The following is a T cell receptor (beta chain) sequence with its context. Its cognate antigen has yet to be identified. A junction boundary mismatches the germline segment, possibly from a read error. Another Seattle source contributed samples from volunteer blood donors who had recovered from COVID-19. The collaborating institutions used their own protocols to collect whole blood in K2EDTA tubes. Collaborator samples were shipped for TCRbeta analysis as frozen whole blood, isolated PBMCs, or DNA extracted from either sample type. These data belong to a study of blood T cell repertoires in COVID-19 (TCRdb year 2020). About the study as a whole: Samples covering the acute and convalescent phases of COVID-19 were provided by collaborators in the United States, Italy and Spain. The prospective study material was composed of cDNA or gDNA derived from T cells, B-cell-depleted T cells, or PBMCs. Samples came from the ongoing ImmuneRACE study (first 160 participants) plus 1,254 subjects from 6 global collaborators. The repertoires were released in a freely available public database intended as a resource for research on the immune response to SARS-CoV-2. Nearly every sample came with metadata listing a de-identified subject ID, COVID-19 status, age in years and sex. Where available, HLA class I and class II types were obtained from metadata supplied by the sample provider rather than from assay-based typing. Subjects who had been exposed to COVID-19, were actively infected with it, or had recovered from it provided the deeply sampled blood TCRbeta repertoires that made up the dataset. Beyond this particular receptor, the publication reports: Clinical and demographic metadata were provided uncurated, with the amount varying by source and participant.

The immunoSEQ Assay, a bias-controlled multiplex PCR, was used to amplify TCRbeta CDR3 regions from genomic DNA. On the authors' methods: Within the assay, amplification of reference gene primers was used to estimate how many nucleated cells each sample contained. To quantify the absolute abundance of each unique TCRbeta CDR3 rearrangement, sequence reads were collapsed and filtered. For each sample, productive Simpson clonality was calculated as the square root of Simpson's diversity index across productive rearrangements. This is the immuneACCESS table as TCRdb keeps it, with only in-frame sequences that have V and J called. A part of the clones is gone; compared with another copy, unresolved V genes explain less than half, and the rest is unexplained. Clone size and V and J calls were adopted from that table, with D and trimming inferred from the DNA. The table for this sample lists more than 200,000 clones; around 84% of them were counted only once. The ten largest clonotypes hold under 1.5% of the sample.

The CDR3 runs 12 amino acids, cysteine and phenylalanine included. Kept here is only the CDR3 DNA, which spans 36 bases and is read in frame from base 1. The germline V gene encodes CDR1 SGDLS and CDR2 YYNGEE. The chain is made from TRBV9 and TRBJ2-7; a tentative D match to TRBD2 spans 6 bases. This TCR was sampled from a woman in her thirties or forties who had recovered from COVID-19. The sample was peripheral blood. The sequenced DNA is TGTGCCAGCAGCGTCGCGGGGTCCGTAAAGGGCTTC. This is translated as CASSVAGSVKGF. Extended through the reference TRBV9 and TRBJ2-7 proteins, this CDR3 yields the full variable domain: DSGVTQTPKHLITATGQRVTLRCSPRSGDLSVYWYQQSLDQGLQFLIQYYNGEERAKGNILERFSAQQFPDLHSELNLSSLELGDSALYFCASSVAGSVKGFGPGTRLTVT.